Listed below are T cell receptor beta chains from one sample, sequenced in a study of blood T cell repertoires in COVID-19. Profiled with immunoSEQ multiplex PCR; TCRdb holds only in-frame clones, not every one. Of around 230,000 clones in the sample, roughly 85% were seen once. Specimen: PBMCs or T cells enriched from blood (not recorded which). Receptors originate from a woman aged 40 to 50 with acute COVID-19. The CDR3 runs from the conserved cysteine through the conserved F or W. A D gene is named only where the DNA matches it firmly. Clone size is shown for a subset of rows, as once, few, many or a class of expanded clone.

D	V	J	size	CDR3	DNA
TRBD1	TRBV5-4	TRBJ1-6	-	CASSSSRGQGRGTYNSPLHF	TGTGCCAGCAGCTCCTCGAGGGGACAGGGAAGAGGGACCTATAATTCACCCCTCCACTTT
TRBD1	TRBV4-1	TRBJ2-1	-	CASSFRQGNEQFF	TGCGCCAGCAGCTTCCGACAGGGCAATGAGCAGTTCTTC
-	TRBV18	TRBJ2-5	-	CASSRVIGGETQYF	TGTGCCAGCTCACGAGTTATCGGCGGAGAGACCCAGTACTTC
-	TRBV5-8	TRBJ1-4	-	CASSFAGGGNEKLFF	TGTGCCAGCAGCTTCGCCGGGGGGGGGAATGAAAAACTGTTTTTT
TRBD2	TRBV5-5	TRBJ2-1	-	CASSLSGGPVYEQFF	TGTGCCAGCAGCTTATCGGGGGGGCCGGTATATGAGCAGTTCTTC
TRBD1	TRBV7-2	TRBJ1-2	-	CASSSSTGVGYGYTF	TGTGCCAGCAGCTCATCGACAGGGGTGGGCTATGGCTACACCTTC
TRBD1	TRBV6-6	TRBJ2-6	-	CASTLPTGSGANVLTF	TGTGCCAGCACCCTACCGACAGGGTCAGGGGCCAACGTCCTGACTTTC
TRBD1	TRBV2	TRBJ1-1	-	CASSGQGRQGGAFF	TGTGCCAGCAGTGGACAGGGGCGACAAGGTGGAGCTTTCTTT
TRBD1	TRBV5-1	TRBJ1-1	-	CASSRTGRYAFF	TGCGCCAGCAGCAGGACAGGGAGGTACGCTTTCTTT
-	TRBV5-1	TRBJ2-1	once	CASSLVFGGLSSYNEQFF	TGCGCCAGCAGCTTGGTTTTTGGCGGGTTGAGCTCCTACAATGAGCAGTTCTTC